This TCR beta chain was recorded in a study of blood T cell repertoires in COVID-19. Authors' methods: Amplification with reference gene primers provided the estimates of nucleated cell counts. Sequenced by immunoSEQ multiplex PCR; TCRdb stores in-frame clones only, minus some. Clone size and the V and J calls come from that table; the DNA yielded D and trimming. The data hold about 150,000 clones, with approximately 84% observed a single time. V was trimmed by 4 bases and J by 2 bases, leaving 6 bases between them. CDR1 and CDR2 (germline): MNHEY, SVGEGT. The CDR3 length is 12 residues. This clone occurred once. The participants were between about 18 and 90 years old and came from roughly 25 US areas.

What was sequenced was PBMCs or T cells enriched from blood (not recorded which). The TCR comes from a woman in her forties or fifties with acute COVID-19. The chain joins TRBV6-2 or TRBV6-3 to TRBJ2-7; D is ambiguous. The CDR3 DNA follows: TGTGCCAGCAGTTCACAGCCCTACGAGCAGTACTTC. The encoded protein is CASSSQPYEQYF.